The source of this TCR beta chain is a study of T cells in Graves' hyperthyroidism and ophthalmopathy. Study-wide context: Peripheral blood samples were taken at initial diagnosis, prior to any treatment.

Study-wide points: Model output signaled ophthalmopathy a median approximately six months ahead of onset.

CDR1 SNHLY and CDR2 FYNNEI come from the germline V gene. V trimming: 8 bases; J trimming: 0 bases; junction bases outside the gene matches: 3. The CDR3 sequence is 13 residues long. RNA transcripts gave rise to amplified TCR beta CDR3 regions. HTBI primers were employed in a first-round RT-PCR of the TCR CDR3. A single record per CDR3 protein comes from TCRdb applying MiXCR to the multiplex PCR reads. Altogether approximately 300,000 distinct CDR3 sequences are present, approximately 15% being singletons, with the ten largest covering around 35%. This clonotype showed up many times. Antigen specificity is unknown.

The source material was blood. The chain uses TRBV2 and TRBJ1-2, with 7 positions matching TRBD1. The clonotype comes from a man aged 30 to 45 with Graves' hyperthyroidism. CDR3: CASGTETNYGYTF. CDR3 bases: TGTGCCAGCGGGACAGAGACTAACTATGGCTACACCTTC.